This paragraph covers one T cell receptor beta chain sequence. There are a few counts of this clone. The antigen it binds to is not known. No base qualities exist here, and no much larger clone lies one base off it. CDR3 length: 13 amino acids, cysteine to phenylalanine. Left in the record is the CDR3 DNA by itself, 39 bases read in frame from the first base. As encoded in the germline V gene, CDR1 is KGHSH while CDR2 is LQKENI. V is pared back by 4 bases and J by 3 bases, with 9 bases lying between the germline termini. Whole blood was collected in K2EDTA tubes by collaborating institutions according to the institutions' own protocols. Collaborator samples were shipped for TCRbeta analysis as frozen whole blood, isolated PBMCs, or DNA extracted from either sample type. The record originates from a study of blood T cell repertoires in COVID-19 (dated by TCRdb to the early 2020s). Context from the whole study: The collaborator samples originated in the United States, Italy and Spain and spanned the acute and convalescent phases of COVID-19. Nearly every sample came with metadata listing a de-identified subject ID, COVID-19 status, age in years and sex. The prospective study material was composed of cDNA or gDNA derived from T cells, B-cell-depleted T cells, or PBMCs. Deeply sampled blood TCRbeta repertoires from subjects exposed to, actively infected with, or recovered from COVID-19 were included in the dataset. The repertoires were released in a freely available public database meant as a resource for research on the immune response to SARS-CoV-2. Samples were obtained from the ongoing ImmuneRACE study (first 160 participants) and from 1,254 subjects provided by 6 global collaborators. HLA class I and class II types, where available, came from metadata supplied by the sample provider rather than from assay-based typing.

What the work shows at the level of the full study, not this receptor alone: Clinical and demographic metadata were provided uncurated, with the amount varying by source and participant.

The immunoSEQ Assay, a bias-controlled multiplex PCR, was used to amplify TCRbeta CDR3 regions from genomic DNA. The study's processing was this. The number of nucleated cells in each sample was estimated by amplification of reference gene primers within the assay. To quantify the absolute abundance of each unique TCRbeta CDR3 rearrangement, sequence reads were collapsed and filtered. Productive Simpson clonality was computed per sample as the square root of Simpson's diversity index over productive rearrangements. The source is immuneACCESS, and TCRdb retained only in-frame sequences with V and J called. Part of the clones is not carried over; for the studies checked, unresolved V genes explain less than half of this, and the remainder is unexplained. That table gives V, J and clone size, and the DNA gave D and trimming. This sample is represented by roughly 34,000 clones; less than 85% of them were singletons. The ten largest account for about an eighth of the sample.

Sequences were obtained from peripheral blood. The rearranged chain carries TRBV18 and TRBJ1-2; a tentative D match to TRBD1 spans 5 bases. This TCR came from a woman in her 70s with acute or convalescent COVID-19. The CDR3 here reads CASSLDRDYGYTF. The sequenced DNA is TGTGCCAGCTCACTCGACAGAGACTATGGCTACACCTTC.